The T cell receptor (beta chain) under discussion was sequenced for a study of blood T cells in healthy people across ages. Germline loops: CDR1 MRHNA, CDR2 SNTAGT. Trimming took off 2 bases at V and 7 bases at J, with 9 bases between the two ends. The CDR3 covers 13 residues. Then a second PCR, running roughly 7 to 12 cycles, was carried out with a sample-barcoded 5' primer and a J-beta primer mix. TCRdb re-called the 5' RACE reads with MiXCR, one entry per CDR3 protein. The sample lists approximately 960,000 distinct CDR3 sequences; approximately 32% were seen once. Approximately 10 milliliters was the volume of peripheral blood drawn from each donor. Extracted total RNA amounted to at least 5.5 micrograms for each sample. The sample was also reused in another study, on T cells of mothers and their children. That work adds: Samples were provided by three healthy Caucasian mothers and their six children.

The clonotype was recovered from a woman aged 40 to 55 in good health. Specimen: blood. The rearrangement joins TRBV6-4 to TRBJ2-1; the D is unclear. In nucleotides, the CDR3 is TGTGCCAGCAGTGACAGGTGGGGAAATGAGCAGTTCTTC. Its translation: CASSDRWGNEQFF.